Below, 16 T cell receptor beta chains from the same sample are listed, as sequenced in a study of human T cells and chemical hapten exposure. The template was total RNA from unfractionated whole blood. It was the library that attached unique molecular identifiers to individual cDNA molecules. TCRdb reanalysed the reads using MiXCR and keeps one entry per CDR3 protein. The repertoire holds 100,000 to 150,000 distinct CDR3 sequences, with 8% to 9.5% as singletons. The material sequenced was whole blood. These receptors were collected from a human donor in good health. Some clones in this sample may be carry-over from other donors' samples.

The gene calls are TRBV6-2 or TRBV6-3 and TRBJ1-1, with D unclear. This CDR3 has 13 residues. Germline loops: CDR1 MNHEY, CDR2 SVGEGT. Trimming shortened V by 8 bases and J by 6 bases, and 16 bases separated the two germline ends. The CDR3 DNA follows: TGTGCCAGCGGCGTTGGGCTTTCATCTGAAGCTTTCTTT. Amino acids: CASGVGLSSEAFF.

This clonotype was found many times. The chain combines TRBV6-6 with TRBJ1-5; TRBD1 matches at 8 bases. The CDR3 covers 18 residues. The V gene end was trimmed by 5 bases and the J gene end by 2 bases; junction bases not matched to a gene: 14. Looked up from germline, CDR1 is MNHNY and CDR2 is SVGAGI (reference sequence). This chain's CDR3 is CASSDWTGRSGGNQPQHF. CDR3 DNA: TGTGCCAGCAGTGACTGGACAGGGAGGAGTGGGGGCAATCAGCCCCAGCATTTT.

In this sample, this clonotype turned up a few times. The V and J genes are TRBV4-2 and TRBJ1-1; D not resolved. V lost 0 bases and J lost 3, with 11 bases in between. The CDR3 contains 15 residues. The germline V gene encodes CDR1 LGHNA and CDR2 YNFKEQ. This chain's CDR3 is CASSQDSSRDTEAFF. The CDR3 DNA follows: TGTGCCAGCAGCCAAGACTCGTCCAGAGACACTGAAGCTTTCTTT.

The table lists this clonotype with a few counts. The rearrangement joins TRBV20-1 to TRBJ1-3, with D perhaps TRBD1 (5 bases). The V end was cut by 2 bases, the J end by 3 bases, with 8 bases between. The germline V gene encodes CDR1 DFQATT and CDR2 SNEGSKA (reference sequence). CDR3 size: 13 residues. Here the CDR3 DNA reads TGCAGTGCTAGAAAAGGGGTTGGAAACACCATATATTTT. This translates into CSARKGVGNTIYF.

V usage is TRBV20-1 and J usage is TRBJ2-1, with 11 bases fitting TRBD2. V shed 2 bases and J 6 bases; nucleotides not matched to a gene: 9. Per the germline V gene, CDR1 is DFQATT and CDR2 is SNEGSKA (reference sequence). This CDR3 region has 16 residues. This CDR3 reads CSARLTTSGEINEQFF. CDR3 in DNA: TGCAGTGCTAGACTTACGACTAGCGGGGAAATCAATGAGCAGTTCTTC.

This clonotype was counted between two and nine times. This chain connects TRBV12-3 or TRBV12-4 to TRBJ2-7; D remains unclear. V lost 3 bases and J lost 3, with 3 bases in between. The CDR3 loop spans 11 amino acids. CDR3 amino acids: CASSFHYEQYF. Here the CDR3 DNA reads TGTGCCAGCAGTTTCCACTACGAGCAGTACTTC.

This clonotype was picked up many times. V gene TRBV5-1 combines with J gene TRBJ2-5, with D maybe TRBD1 (6 bases). Germline V gene data show CDR1 as SGHRS and CDR2 as YFSETQ. Trimming took 4 bases from V and 9 from J, leaving 22 bases between them. This CDR3 spans 15 amino acids. The CDR3 here is CASSMLGTTKGAQYF. The CDR3 bases are TGCGCCAGCAGCATGCTTGGGACAACTAAAGGGGCCCAGTACTTC. Combining the CDR3 with reference TRBV5-1 and TRBJ2-5 gives the whole variable domain KAGVTQTPRYLIKTRGQQVTLSCSPISGHRSVSWYQQTPGQGLQFLFEYFSETQRNKGNFPGRFSGRQFSNSRSEMNVSTLELGDSALYLCASSMLGTTKGAQYFGPGTRLLVL.

The rearrangement uses TRBV30 and TRBJ1-6; D gene unclear. The V end was cut by 5 bases, the J end by 0 bases, with 11 bases between. Germline loops: CDR1 GTSNPN, CDR2 SVGIG (reference sequence). The CDR3 sequence is 15 residues long. The CDR3 DNA reads TGTGCCTGGGGGTACGGGAGCTCCTATAATTCACCCCTCCACTTT. Translated: CAWGYGSSYNSPLHF.

This clonotype appeared many times. The V gene is TRBV27, the J gene TRBJ2-3; D might be TRBD2 (6 bases). This CDR3 spans 17 amino acids. Germline CDR1 MNHEY, CDR2 SMNVEV (reference sequence). Trimming left V 2 bases short and J 4 bases short, with 19 bases between. The DNA for the CDR3 is TGTGCCAGCAGTTTACGGAACCCGGGTCGGGGGTCAGATACGCAGTATTTT. Its protein product is CASSLRNPGRGSDTQYF.

There are a few counts of this clonotype. This sequence joins TRBV27 and TRBJ2-7, with a weak D call TRBD1 (6 bases). The CDR3 consists of 13 residues. Germline V CDR1 and CDR2: MNHEY, SMNVEV (reference sequence). V was cut by 5 bases and J by 0 bases, with 8 bases left in between. This CDR3 is CASSRDTSYEQYF. The CDR3 region has the DNA TGTGCCAGCAGTCGGGACACCTCCTACGAGCAGTACTTC.

Only a few counts were recorded for this clonotype. The DNA for the CDR3 is TGTGCCAGCAGCTTAGGACGGGAATTAGATGAGCAGTTCTTC. Translating gives CASSLGRELDEQFF. The chain employs TRBV7-9 and TRBJ2-1; weak D call: TRBD2 (5 bases). Germline CDR1 SEHNR, CDR2 FQNEAQ (reference sequence). This CDR3 spans 14 amino acids. V gave up 1 base and J gave up 8 bases, with 12 bases separating them.

This clonotype was seen only a few times. This chain uses TRBV19 with TRBJ2-1; 11 bases match TRBD2. The CDR3 sequence is 14 residues long. Germline V CDR1 and CDR2: LNHDA, SQIVND (reference sequence). Trimming took 4 bases from V and 15 from J; bases not matched to a gene: 11. The CDR3 DNA sequence: TGTGCCAGTAGTAGCGGGACTAGCGGTCACCCGGGGTTCTTC. Translating it yields CASSSGTSGHPGFF.

The V gene is TRBV20-1, the J gene TRBJ2-7; 9 nucleotides line up with TRBD1. Germline V gives CDR1 DFQATT, CDR2 SNEGSKA (reference sequence). The V gene end was trimmed by 6 bases and the J gene end by 4 bases; junction bases not matched to a gene: 4. The CDR3 has 12 amino acids. The CDR3 here is CSARDREYEQYF. The DNA of the CDR3 is TGCAGTGCGAGGGACAGGGAATACGAGCAGTACTTC.

This clonotype was counted ten times or more. The rearrangement links TRBV4-2 to TRBJ2-3; D gene unclear. CDR1 and CDR2 (germline): LGHNA, YNFKEQ. The V gene lost 4 bases and the J gene lost 6 bases, with 11 bases spanning the gap. There are 13 residues in the CDR3. Here the CDR3 reads CASSPPDGDTQYF. The CDR3 DNA follows: TGTGCCAGCAGCCCCCCCGACGGGGATACGCAGTATTTT.

This clonotype has just a few counts. The chain combines TRBV2 with TRBJ2-3, with D hard to call. There are 13 residues in the CDR3. The V gene lost 4 bases and the J gene lost 2 bases, with 7 bases spanning the gap. The germline CDR1 and CDR2 sequences are SNHLY and FYNNEI. CDR3 DNA sequence: TGTGCCAGCAGTGCTGGGTACACAGATACGCAGTATTTT. It is translated as CASSAGYTDTQYF.

The chain links TRBV7-6 to TRBJ2-5, with D tentatively TRBD2 (5 bases). This CDR3 has 15 amino acids. Trimming stripped 0 bases from V and 3 bases from J, with 11 bases between. CDR1 is SGHVS, CDR2 FNYEAQ, per germline. The CDR3 here is CASSLALFSEETQYF. The DNA for the CDR3 is TGTGCCAGCAGCTTAGCGCTTTTTAGCGAAGAGACCCAGTACTTC.